The TCR beta chain under discussion was sequenced for a study of T cell responses to AZD1222 COVID-19 vaccine. The V gene lost 3 bases and the J gene lost 8 bases, with 9 bases spanning the gap. CDR3 length: 12 residues. Germline V lookup: CDR1 MRHNA, CDR2 SNTAGT. Assay: immunoSEQ multiplex PCR; the TCRdb copy retains only in-frame clones and omits some. The sample consists of more than 150,000 clones, 92% of them appearing once. This clonotype originated in an adult in good health. Source: peripheral blood, taken on day 0 of AZD1222 vaccination. The rearrangement links TRBV6-4 to TRBJ2-3; D might be TRBD2 (6 bases). The CDR3 reads CASSESGGTQYF. The CDR3 region has the DNA TGTGCCAGCAGTGAGTCCGGGGGTACGCAGTATTTT.